The sequence of this TCR beta chain was determined in a study of T cells in Graves' hyperthyroidism and ophthalmopathy. TCR beta CDR3 sequences were amplified from RNA transcripts. First-round RT-PCR targeting the TCR CDR3 was performed with the HTBI primer set. Using its own MiXCR run on the multiplex PCR reads, TCRdb lists one record per CDR3 protein. The sample carries about 760,000 distinct CDR3 sequences, around 40% recorded once. The sample holds many counts of this clonotype. Not enrolled were patients with uncontrolled infection, other autoimmune disease, pregnancy or lactation. It was 8.5 to 10 ml of fresh peripheral blood that supplied the PBMCs. This clonotype was sampled from a woman in her 40s with Graves' hyperthyroidism. The sequenced material came from blood.

The CDR3 coding sequence is TGCGCCAGCAGCCAAGATCACAGTTATGGCTACACCTTC. Encoded protein: CASSQDHSYGYTF. This chain connects TRBV4-3 to TRBJ1-2; no definite D call. CDR1 is LGHNA, CDR2 YSLEER, per germline. V lost 0 bases, J lost 5 bases, and 7 bases lay in between. The length of the CDR3 is 13 residues.